These 25 T cell receptor beta chains came from one sample sequenced in a study of blood T cell repertoires in COVID-19. Sequencing was performed with immunoSEQ multiplex PCR; in TCRdb, only in-frame clones are kept and a portion is missing. This table has about 59,000 clones, roughly 87% appearing once. Material for sequencing was peripheral blood. These receptors were obtained from a man aged 80 or over in a cohort sampled during active COVID-19.

The chain employs TRBV19 and TRBJ1-5, with TRBD1 identical over 10 bases. The junction had 5 bases not matched to a gene; V was cut back by 5 bases and J by 1 base. The CDR3 loop spans 16 amino acids. Germline V gene data show CDR1 as LNHDA and CDR2 as SQIVND (reference sequence). The CDR3 reads CASSSPGQGSNQPQHF. The CDR3 coding sequence is TGTGCCAGTAGTTCCCCGGGACAGGGGAGCAATCAGCCCCAGCATTTT.

The chain employs TRBV3-1 (or the pseudogene TRBV3-2) and TRBJ2-1; 10 bases fit TRBD2. The CDR3 consists of 14 residues. J lost 7 bases, V lost 3 bases, and 3 bases had no gene match. The germline V gene has CDR1 LGHDT and CDR2 YNNKEL (reference sequence). The CDR3 protein is CASSQTTSGNEQFF. The CDR3 DNA sequence: TGTGCCAGCAGCCAGACGACTAGCGGGAATGAGCAGTTCTTC.

The genes are TRBV7-6 and TRBJ2-5; 10 nucleotides agree with TRBD1. The V gene's germline CDR1 is SGHVS and CDR2 FNYEAQ. With V trimmed by 4 bases and J by 4 bases, 6 bases remained unmatched. CDR3 length: 15 amino acids. Written as DNA, the CDR3 is TGTGCCAGCAGCTCTCTGGGACAGGGGCCAGAGACCCAGTACTTC. Its translation: CASSSLGQGPETQYF.

The CDR3 loop reads CASSRPSHRAKEETQYF. Written as DNA, the CDR3 is TGTGCCAGTAGTCGACCGAGTCACAGGGCTAAAGAAGAGACCCAGTACTTC. The chain uses TRBV19 and TRBJ2-5; a possible D gene is TRBD1 (6 bases). This CDR3 spans 17 amino acids. With 5 bases removed from V and 3 bases from J, the gap between germline ends came to 22 bases. Germline V lookup: CDR1 LNHDA, CDR2 SQIVND (reference sequence).

J is TRBJ1-6 and V is TRBV7-2; possibly TRBD1 for D (5 bases). The V gene's germline CDR1 is SGHTA and CDR2 FQGNSA. V lost 7 bases and J lost 6, with 16 bases in between. The CDR3 loop spans 15 amino acids. CDR3 coding DNA: TGTGCCAGCACTATATCGACAGCCTCTAATTCACCCCTCCACTTT. Translating it yields CASTISTASNSPLHF.

The CDR3, as DNA: TGCAGCGCCCGGGACGGGACAGGGGGTCTGCGGGCCAAAAACATTCAGTACTTC. Translating gives CSARDGTGGLRAKNIQYF. V usage is TRBV29-1 and J usage is TRBJ2-4; 11 nucleotides line up with TRBD1. CDR3 length: 18 residues. CDR1 and CDR2 (germline): SQVTM, ANQGSEA. Germline trimming cut 7 bases from V and 1 base from J; bases unmatched to any gene: 15.

This clone was seen a few times. The J gene is TRBJ2-7, the V gene TRBV4-1; weak D call: TRBD1 (7 bases). The CDR3 covers 16 residues. Germline values: CDR1 MGHRA, CDR2 YSYEKL. V was shortened by 0 bases and J by 3 bases, with 15 bases between the two germline ends. The CDR3 region is CASSQDGGGADYEQYF. In DNA form, the CDR3 reads TGCGCCAGCAGCCAAGATGGAGGGGGCGCAGACTACGAGCAGTACTTC.

The rearrangement uses TRBV7-9 and TRBJ2-7; tentative D call: TRBD2 (6 bases). The CDR3 contains 14 residues. Trimming removed 1 base at V and 1 base at J, with 8 bases between. The germline CDR1 and CDR2 sequences are SEHNR and FQNEAQ (reference sequence). For the CDR3, the DNA is TGTGCCAGCAGCTTAGACGGGGGATCCTACGAGCAGTACTTC. Translating it yields CASSLDGGSYEQYF.

The chain is built from TRBV2 and TRBJ1-5; weak D call: TRBD1 (5 bases). The CDR3 spans 14 residues. Trimming shortened V by 3 bases and J by 3 bases, and 9 bases separated the two germline ends. The V gene's germline CDR1 is SNHLY and CDR2 FYNNEI. The CDR3 loop is CASSEGGTNQPQHF. CDR3 DNA sequence: TGTGCCAGCAGTGAGGGAGGGACCAATCAGCCCCAGCATTTT. The full variable domain, completed using reference TRBV2 and TRBJ1-5, is EPEVTQTPSHQVTQMGQEVILRCVPISNHLYFYWYRQILGQKVEFLVSFYNNEISEKSEIFDDQFSVERPDGSNFTLKIRSTKLEDSAMYFCASSEGGTNQPQHFGDGTRLSIL.

The chain links TRBV4-1 to TRBJ2-2; TRBD1 matches at 7 bases. The CDR3 runs 16 residues. Trimming cost V 0 bases and J 7 bases; bases outside gene matches: 8. Germline values: CDR1 MGHRA, CDR2 YSYEKL. The CDR3 coding sequence is TGCGCCAGCAGCCAAGAAGGGGGCGCCCCAGGCGGGGAGCTGTTTTTT. Its protein is CASSQEGGAPGGELFF.

The chain recombines TRBV9 with TRBJ2-3; no clear D gene. Germline-derived CDR1 and CDR2 are SGDLS and YYNGEE. Trimming took off 0 bases at V and 0 bases at J, with 2 bases between the two ends. This CDR3 contains 13 residues. CDR3 region: CASSVASTDTQYF. CDR3 DNA sequence: TGTGCCAGCAGCGTAGCTAGCACAGATACGCAGTATTTT.

This clone turned up a few times. The rearrangement links TRBV19 to TRBJ2-2; 7 nucleotides align to TRBD1. This CDR3 contains 15 residues. After removal of 4 bases from V and 0 bases from J, the junction contained 2 bases not matched to a gene. CDR1 is LNHDA, CDR2 SQIVND, per germline (reference sequence). CDR3 bases: TGTGCCAGTAGTACGGGACAGCCGAACACCGGGGAGCTGTTTTTT. This translates into CASSTGQPNTGELFF.

The chain employs TRBV2 and TRBJ1-1, with D maybe TRBD1 (6 bases). This CDR3 comprises 14 residues. CDR1 and CDR2 (germline): SNHLY, FYNNEI. Trimming left V 4 bases short and J 1 base short, with 10 bases between. CDR3: CASSGQVGNTEAFF. In DNA form, the CDR3 reads TGTGCCAGCAGTGGACAGGTTGGGAACACTGAAGCTTTCTTT.

Of note for this clone: This CDR3 is also generated by other DNA sequences in the sample. The gene calls are TRBV5-6 and TRBJ2-7; 7 bases fit TRBD1. The CDR3 covers 14 residues. Trimming at V came to 0 bases and at J to 2 bases, leaving 2 bases not matched to a gene. CDR1 and CDR2 from the germline V gene are SGHDT and YYEEEE. The CDR3 reads CASSLGQGAYEQYF. The CDR3 DNA reads as TGTGCCAGCAGCTTGGGACAGGGAGCCTACGAGCAGTACTTC.

This clone was found once. This chain joins TRBV24-1 and TRBJ1-2; the D gene is possibly TRBD1 (5 bases). Trimming removed 1 base from V and 7 bases from J, with 6 bases in between. Per germline, CDR1 KGHDR and CDR2 SFDVKD. The CDR3 is 12 amino acids. The CDR3 spells CATSDFRGGYTF. Written as DNA, the CDR3 is TGTGCCACCAGTGATTTTAGGGGTGGCTACACCTTC.

This sequence joins TRBV2 and TRBJ2-3, with 10 bases fitting TRBD2. V shed 5 bases, J shed 2 bases, and the junction held 4 bases outside the gene matches. Looked up from germline, CDR1 is SNHLY and CDR2 is FYNNEI. The CDR3 has 15 amino acids. The CDR3 protein is CASSRLAGVTDTQYF. The CDR3, as DNA: TGTGCCAGCAGTCGACTAGCGGGCGTCACAGATACGCAGTATTTT. Supplemented by reference TRBV2 and TRBJ2-3, the full variable domain reads EPEVTQTPSHQVTQMGQEVILRCVPISNHLYFYWYRQILGQKVEFLVSFYNNEISEKSEIFDDQFSVERPDGSNFTLKIRSTKLEDSAMYFCASSRLAGVTDTQYFGPGTRLTVL.

A single count supports this clone. The genes are TRBV6-6 and TRBJ2-2, with TRBD2 matching over 9 bases. This CDR3 has 15 residues. Germline trimming cut 5 bases from V and 3 bases from J; bases unmatched to any gene: 4. Germline V lookup: CDR1 MNHNY, CDR2 SVGAGI (reference sequence). The DNA of the CDR3 is TGTGCCAGCAGTGCTCGACTAGCGGACACCGGGGAGCTGTTTTTT. It specifies CASSARLADTGELFF.

The chain recombines TRBV9 with TRBJ2-3, with D perhaps TRBD1 (6 bases). V shed 4 bases and J shed 2 bases, with 14 bases lying between them. This CDR3 is 15 amino acids long. Germline CDR1 is SGDLS and CDR2 is YYNGEE. CDR3 region: CASSSSTGSTDTQYF. DNA for the CDR3: TGTGCCAGCAGCTCATCGACAGGATCCACAGATACGCAGTATTTT.

As to this clone: One junction end disagrees with the germline gene, perhaps due to a read error. Additional DNA sequences in this sample encode the identical CDR3. The J gene is TRBJ2-2, the V gene TRBV19; 7 bases are shared with TRBD1. Germline lookup yields CDR1 LNHDA and CDR2 SQIVND (reference sequence). The CDR3 runs 16 residues. The CDR3 bases are TGTGCCAGTATGAGAGGGGGCGGATTAAACACTGGGGAGCTGTTTTTT. This encodes CASMRGGGLNTGELFF. The entire variable domain, with the rest obtained from reference TRBV19 and TRBJ2-2, is as follows: DGGITQSPKYLFRKEGQNVTLSCEQNLNHDAMYWYRQDPGQGLRLIYYSQIVNDFQKGDIAEGYSVSREKKESFPLTVTSAQKNPTAFYLCASMRGGGLNTGELFFGEGSRLTVL.

Concerning this clone: Other DNA sequences in this sample translate to the same CDR3. In DNA form, the CDR3 reads TGTGCCAGCAGTCCTCGACAGCTTAATCAGCCCCAGCATTTT. It yields the protein CASSPRQLNQPQHF. The chain joins TRBV27 to TRBJ1-5, with a tentative D call TRBD1 (5 bases). Germline loops: CDR1 MNHEY, CDR2 SMNVEV (reference sequence). The CDR3 runs 14 residues. V was cut by 5 bases and J by 4 bases, with 12 bases left in between.

J is TRBJ2-7 and V is TRBV5-4, with D perhaps TRBD1 (5 bases). The germline V and J ends were trimmed by 2 bases and 0 bases, with 15 bases remaining between them. The CDR3 consists of 16 residues. Germline CDR1 and CDR2: SGHNT and YYREEE (reference sequence). CDR3 loop: CASSLTGLHYSYEQYF. In DNA form, the CDR3 reads TGTGCCAGCAGCTTAACAGGCCTACACTACTCCTACGAGCAGTACTTC.

On this clone: A much bigger clone sits one base away, suggesting this may be a read error. Other DNA sequences in the same sample also yield this CDR3. The chain recombines TRBV4-1 with TRBJ1-2; 7 bases agree with TRBD1. J was trimmed by 2 bases and V by 3 bases; bases with no gene match: 3. CDR1 is MGHRA and CDR2 is YSYEKL in the germline V gene. This CDR3 spans 14 amino acids. For the CDR3, the DNA is TGCGCCAGCAGCCAGGGACAGATGAACTATGGCTACACCTTC. Translation: CASSQGQMNYGYTF.

The chain links TRBV5-1 to TRBJ2-1, with 13 bases matching TRBD2. Germline assignment: CDR1 SGHRS and CDR2 YFSETQ. This CDR3 comprises 16 residues. The V segment lost 0 bases and the J segment 9 bases; nucleotides outside the gene matches: 6. CDR3 coding DNA: TGCGCCAGCAGCTTGGAGGGGACTAGCGGGATGGGTGAGCAGTTCTTC. It encodes CASSLEGTSGMGEQFF. The full variable domain, its missing parts supplied by reference TRBV5-1 and TRBJ2-1, is KAGVTQTPRYLIKTRGQQVTLSCSPISGHRSVSWYQQTPGQGLQFLFEYFSETQRNKGNFPGRFSGRQFSNSRSEMNVSTLELGDSALYLCASSLEGTSGMGEQFFGPGTRLTVL.

The chain joins TRBV19 to TRBJ1-5; maybe TRBD1 (6 bases). The CDR3 has 16 residues. CDR1 and CDR2 from the germline V gene are LNHDA and SQIVND (reference sequence). Trimming pared 6 bases from V and 0 bases from J, leaving 15 bases between. As DNA, the CDR3 is TGTGCCAGTAGCAGACAGGCGGGTTTTAGCAATCAGCCCCAGCATTTT. Its translation is CASSRQAGFSNQPQHF.

V and J are TRBV4-3 and TRBJ1-1; 7 positions agree with TRBD1. The ends lost 1 base at V and 4 bases at J; junction bases unmatched: 3. Germline V lookup: CDR1 LGHNA, CDR2 YSLEER. The CDR3 length is 14 residues. CDR3 nucleotides: TGCGCCAGCAGCCAAGGACAGGGAGCCACTGAAGCTTTCTTT. Its protein product is CASSQGQGATEAFF.